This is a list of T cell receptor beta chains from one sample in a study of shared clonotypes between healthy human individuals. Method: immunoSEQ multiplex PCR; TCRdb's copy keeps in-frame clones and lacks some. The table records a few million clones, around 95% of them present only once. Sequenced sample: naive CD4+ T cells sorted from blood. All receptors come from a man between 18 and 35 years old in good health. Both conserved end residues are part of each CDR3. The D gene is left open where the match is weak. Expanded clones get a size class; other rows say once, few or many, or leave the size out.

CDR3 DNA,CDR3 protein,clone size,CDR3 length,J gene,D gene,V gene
TGTGCCAGCCCCAAGGGACAGACAAACTCCTACGAGCAGTACTTC,CASPKGQTNSYEQYF,-,15,TRBJ2-7,TRBD1,TRBV6-1
TGTGCCAGCAGCCCAGGACAGGGGGCGGCCAAAAACATTCAGTACTTC,CASSPGQGAAKNIQYF,-,16,TRBJ2-4,TRBD1,TRBV7-6
TGTGCCAGCAGTGACCGGGACAGGGGGCAGGCTGGCTATGGCTACACCTTC,CASSDRDRGQAGYGYTF,-,17,TRBJ1-2,TRBD1,TRBV6-1
TGCGCCAGCTCATTGGGAGGGGCCGCGAACAATGAGCAGTTCTTC,CASSLGGAANNEQFF,-,15,TRBJ2-1,TRBD2,TRBV5-1
TGCGCCAGCAGCTTAAGGGACAGGGTTACTGAAGCTTTCTTT,CASSLRDRVTEAFF,-,14,TRBJ1-1,TRBD1,TRBV5-1
TGTGCCAGCAGCCCACGTCGGACTAGTTACGATGAGCAGTTCTTC,CASSPRRTSYDEQFF,-,15,TRBJ2-1,TRBD2,TRBV7-2
TGCGCCAGCAGCCCGCCCGGGCTAGCGGGAGTTGAGCAGTTCTTC,CASSPPGLAGVEQFF,once,15,TRBJ2-1,TRBD2,TRBV5-1
TGTGCCAGCAGTGCCCCCGCGACACCTACCTATGGCTACACCTTC,CASSAPATPTYGYTF,-,15,TRBJ1-2,-,TRBV2
TGTGCCAGCAGCCCAGACAGAAGGGTTACCGGGGAGCTGTTTTTT,CASSPDRRVTGELFF,-,15,TRBJ2-2,-,TRBV7-3
TGTGCCAGCAGCTTAAATGGCGATAATACTGAAGCTTTCTTT,CASSLNGDNTEAFF,-,14,TRBJ1-1,-,TRBV7-8
TGTGCCAGCAGCTCGGGACTAGCGGGAGGCACCGGGGAGCTGTTTTTT,CASSSGLAGGTGELFF,once,16,TRBJ2-2,TRBD2,TRBV5-4
TGTGCCAGCAGCCAAACGACAGGTACGGATACGCAGTATTTT,CASSQTTGTDTQYF,-,14,TRBJ2-3,-,TRBV14
TGTGCCATCAGTGACGATTCAGGAAACTATGGCTACACCTTC,CAISDDSGNYGYTF,-,14,TRBJ1-2,-,TRBV10-3